This is a list of T cell receptor beta chains from one sample in a study of long-term antiretroviral therapy in people with HIV. Repertoires were generated with immunoSEQ multiplex PCR, while TCRdb's copy carries only in-frame clones and drops some. This sample has 16,000 or so clones; about three quarters occur once, and the top ten carry about 15%. The sample here was unsorted PBMCs, taken 2.1 to 2.2 years before starting antiretroviral therapy. The receptors were sampled from a man younger than 40 with HIV. Both conserved end residues are trimmed from each CDR3.

J gene	V gene	CDR3 protein
TRBJ2-6	TRBV19	ASTRGGRGANVLT
TRBJ1-1	TRBV20-1	SASEAF
TRBJ1-1	TRBV10-2	ASSERQHLNTEAF
TRBJ2-7	TRBV20-1	SGVGGYEQY
TRBJ2-5	TRBV9	ASSVGVDMGGETQY
TRBJ2-1	TRBV7-9	ASSPVGPTSGELNEQF
TRBJ2-7	TRBV9	ASSAGTSGIYEQY
TRBJ2-7	TRBV28	ASSSGQGDSEQY
TRBJ2-2	TRBV4-2	ASSHGENTGELF
TRBJ2-2	TRBV25-1	ASSVLAGGAGELF
TRBJ2-7	TRBV4-3	ASSQDHRSLYEQY
TRBJ1-5	TRBV19	ASSTYNQPQH
TRBJ1-4	TRBV10-2	ASRTDSVNEKLF
TRBJ2-5	TRBV20-1	SASTETQY
TRBJ2-5	TRBV5-4	ASSLGQQETQY
TRBJ2-1	TRBV5-6	ASSLDNPGTAEQF
TRBJ1-2	TRBV5-4	ATSPPRVYGYT
TRBJ1-1	TRBV19	ASRSMNTEAF
TRBJ2-7	TRBV7-9	ASSSGRSPYEQY
TRBJ2-3	TRBV5-6	ASSLGPSGVTDTQY
TRBJ1-6	TRBV7-9	ASSAGPSNSPLH
TRBJ2-7	TRBV27	ASSSLTGFEQY
TRBJ2-1	TRBV2	ASGIGFNEQF
TRBJ1-6	TRBV7-2	ASSLAPPKAKSPLH
TRBJ1-6	TRBV27	ASSLYLESPLH
TRBJ2-1	TRBV6-6	ASSYSNPLDEQF
TRBJ1-3	TRBV9	ASSVVDTTGAGNTIY